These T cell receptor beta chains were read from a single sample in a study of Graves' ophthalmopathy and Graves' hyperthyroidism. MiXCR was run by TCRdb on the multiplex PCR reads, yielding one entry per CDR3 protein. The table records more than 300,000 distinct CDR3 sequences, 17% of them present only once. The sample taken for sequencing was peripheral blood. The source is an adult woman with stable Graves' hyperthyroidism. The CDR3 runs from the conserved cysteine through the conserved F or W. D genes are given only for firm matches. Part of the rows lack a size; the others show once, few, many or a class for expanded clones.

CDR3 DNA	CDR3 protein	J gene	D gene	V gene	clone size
TGTGCCAGCAGTGAAGCGGGAGCGGATGAGACCCAGTACTTC	CASSEAGADETQYF	TRBJ2-5	.	TRBV6-1	many
TGTGCCAGCAGTTTCCCACAACCGGGGACAGGGAGGAACGAGCAGTACTTC	CASSFPQPGTGRNEQYF	TRBJ2-7	TRBD1	TRBV6-5	many
TGTGCCAGCAGCTTGTCACAGGGAGAAGGCTACACCTTC	CASSLSQGEGYTF	TRBJ1-2	.	TRBV7-2	once
TGTGCCAGCAGCTCCCCTAGGGACGGAAGCCAAGAGACCCAGTACTTC	CASSSPRDGSQETQYF	TRBJ2-5	.	TRBV13	many
TGTGCCAGCAGCCCCATGGGCCAAGAGACCCAGTACTTC	CASSPMGQETQYF	TRBJ2-5	.	TRBV11-3	many
TGTGCCATCAGTGGCGACAGGACCGCTAACTATGGCTACACCTTC	CAISGDRTANYGYTF	TRBJ1-2	.	TRBV10-3	many
TGTGCCAGCAGCCGGGGGGGCAATGGAAACACCATATATTTT	CASSRGGNGNTIYF	TRBJ1-3	.	TRBV27	.
TGTGCCATCAGTGAGTCGGCGGGATATAGCAATCAGCCCCAGCATTTT	CAISESAGYSNQPQHF	TRBJ1-5	.	TRBV10-3	many
TGCGCCAGCAGCTTGGCCGTTCCTGACAGGGCCTCCTACGAGCAGTACTTC	CASSLAVPDRASYEQYF	TRBJ2-7	TRBD1	TRBV5-1	many
TGTGCCAGCAGTACTAATGGACATCATCAGCCCCAGCATTTT	CASSTNGHHQPQHF	TRBJ1-5	.	TRBV27	many
TGTGCCAGCACGAGGACTAGCGGGGTCGACGAGCAGTACTTC	CASTRTSGVDEQYF	TRBJ2-7	TRBD2	TRBV6-1	few
TGTGCCAGCGCCCGGGGGCGCGTTGCGCCCTACGAGCAGTACTTC	CASARGRVAPYEQYF	TRBJ2-7	.	TRBV12-3/TRBV12-4	many
TGTGCCAGCAGTTCCGGACAGGTGCCTTCTGGGGCCAACGTCCTGACTTTC	CASSSGQVPSGANVLTF	TRBJ2-6	TRBD1	TRBV6-5	many
TGTGCCAGCAGGCGTACGAACACTGAAGCTTTCTTT	CASRRTNTEAFF	TRBJ1-1	.	TRBV11-2	many
TGTGCCAGTAGTATAGATTTGACAGGGGGGACTGGGGCCAACGTCCTGACTTTC	CASSIDLTGGTGANVLTF	TRBJ2-6	TRBD1	TRBV19	.
TGTGCCAGCAGTTTTGACAGGGTCGGTGGCTACACCTTC	CASSFDRVGGYTF	TRBJ1-2	TRBD1	TRBV12-3/TRBV12-4	many
TGCGCCAGCAGCCAAGGTCCGGTGGGGAGGAGCCAAGAGACCCAGTACTTC	CASSQGPVGRSQETQYF	TRBJ2-5	.	TRBV4-1	many
TGTGCCGGCCGGGGGAACACCGGGGAGCTGTTTTTT	CAGRGNTGELFF	TRBJ2-2	.	TRBV28	.
TGTGCCAGCAGTTCCATACTTCCCAGGGTCGGCAATCAGCCCCAGCATTTT	CASSSILPRVGNQPQHF	TRBJ1-5	.	TRBV27	many
TGTGCCAGCAGTCCGATCAAGACAGGGGGCCGTAATCAGCCCCAGCATTTT	CASSPIKTGGRNQPQHF	TRBJ1-5	TRBD1	TRBV12-3/TRBV12-4	.
TGTGCCAGCAGCGTAGGGGGTGAGGGGGAGACCCAGTACTTC	CASSVGGEGETQYF	TRBJ2-5	.	TRBV9	.
TGTGCCAGCAGCGTAGCTGAGTCGAGGGTGAAGGCTTTCTTT	CASSVAESRVKAFF	TRBJ1-1	.	TRBV9	.
TGTGCCAGCAGTTACAAAGCAGGAAGGGAGACCCAGTACTTC	CASSYKAGRETQYF	TRBJ2-5	.	TRBV6-5	few
TGCGCCAGCAGCTTTACGGGACAGAATCTTATGAGCTACACCTTC	CASSFTGQNLMSYTF	TRBJ1-2	TRBD1	TRBV5-1	.
TGTGCCAGCAGCCACCTTACAGGGGACACTGAAGCTTTCTTT	CASSHLTGDTEAFF	TRBJ1-1	TRBD1	TRBV3-1	many
TGTGCCAGCAGTACCGACAGGGGCTTAGCGGGGCAGTACTTC	CASSTDRGLAGQYF	TRBJ2-7	.	TRBV28	many
TGCAGCGTTGATTTACCGGGCGAGACCCAGTACTTC	CSVDLPGETQYF	TRBJ2-5	.	TRBV29-1	many
TGTGCCAGCAGTTACGGCGACGATGGCTACACCTTC	CASSYGDDGYTF	TRBJ1-2	.	TRBV6-5	many
TGCAGTGCTGCTCCGGGACAGGGGCAAGGCTACACCTTC	CSAAPGQGQGYTF	TRBJ1-2	TRBD1	TRBV20-1	many
TGTGCTAGTGGTTTCGGGGCGGGAGGAATCCATGAGCAGTTCTTC	CASGFGAGGIHEQFF	TRBJ2-1	TRBD2	TRBV12-5	many
TGCAGTGCTCCTTCGGGAGAAGAGACCCAGTACTTC	CSAPSGEETQYF	TRBJ2-5	.	TRBV20-1	.
TGTGCCAGCAGCGTCACAGGGGGTCAGCCCCAGCATTTT	CASSVTGGQPQHF	TRBJ1-5	TRBD1	TRBV7-2	.
TGTGCCAGTAGTGACGTGACGGGACGGGACACCGGGGAGCTGTTTTTT	CASSDVTGRDTGELFF	TRBJ2-2	.	TRBV19	many
TGTGCCAGCACCTGGGGACAGGGGGGCTATGGCTACACCTTC	CASTWGQGGYGYTF	TRBJ1-2	TRBD1	TRBV7-9	few
TGTGCCATCAGTGAAGGGATCGAGGTGAAAGAGACCCAGTACTTC	CAISEGIEVKETQYF	TRBJ2-5	.	TRBV10-3	many
TGTGCCAGCAGGCCATTGTATCGCCCTGGGGCCAACGTCCTGACTTTC	CASRPLYRPGANVLTF	TRBJ2-6	.	TRBV6-1	many
TGTGCCAGCAGTGGCTCAGGGGGCGTAGGCGGCTACACCTTC	CASSGSGGVGGYTF	TRBJ1-2	TRBD1	TRBV27	many
TGTGCCACCAGTGATCGACAGGGGTTATACAATGAGCAGTTCTTC	CATSDRQGLYNEQFF	TRBJ2-1	TRBD1	TRBV24-1	.
TGTGCCAGCTACTCCGGAGGAGCGAACACCGGGGAGCTGTTTTTT	CASYSGGANTGELFF	TRBJ2-2	.	TRBV28	few
TGTGCCAGCAGTGGGAGGGGGCGCACCAGTGAAGCTTTCTTT	CASSGRGRTSEAFF	TRBJ1-1	TRBD1	TRBV2	many
TGTGCCAGCTCGCAACTGACAGGGGACAATGAGCAGTTCTTC	CASSQLTGDNEQFF	TRBJ2-1	TRBD1	TRBV18	.
TGTGCCACCAGCAGAGATTTGAACACTGAAGCTTTCTTT	CATSRDLNTEAFF	TRBJ1-1	.	TRBV15	many
TGTGCCAGCAGTGGGGGTAGGGACAGGGGGAACACTGAAGCTTTCTTT	CASSGGRDRGNTEAFF	TRBJ1-1	TRBD1	TRBV2	many
TGCAGCGCTCCACCGGGACTATCGACCTACGAGCAGTACTTC	CSAPPGLSTYEQYF	TRBJ2-7	TRBD2	TRBV29-1	many
TGCGCCAGCAGCTTAGGATCACGGCTAAGCTCCTACGAGCAGTACTTC	CASSLGSRLSSYEQYF	TRBJ2-7	.	TRBV5-1	.
TGCAGTGCCCGAAGACAAGGACAGGGGAACACTGAAGCTTTCTTT	CSARRQGQGNTEAFF	TRBJ1-1	TRBD1	TRBV20-1	few
TGCAGCGTTGTGGGGGAACAGGGGGTAATTACTGGCTACACCTTC	CSVVGEQGVITGYTF	TRBJ1-2	TRBD1	TRBV29-1	many
TGTGCCAGCAGTTTCGGGTCGGTCAGGGGGGAATACGAGCAGTACTTC	CASSFGSVRGEYEQYF	TRBJ2-7	.	TRBV12-3/TRBV12-4	many
TGTGCCAGTAGTACAGCCCTTGAAGCTTTCTTT	CASSTALEAFF	TRBJ1-1	.	TRBV19	many
TGTGCCAGCAGTTACTCGGGCCGGGCGGAGACCCAGTACTTC	CASSYSGRAETQYF	TRBJ2-5	.	TRBV6-2/TRBV6-3	.
TGTGCCAGCAGTGAGAGTGGGCGGGGGTCAGGGACCGGGGAGCTGTTTTTT	CASSESGRGSGTGELFF	TRBJ2-2	TRBD2	TRBV6-1	.